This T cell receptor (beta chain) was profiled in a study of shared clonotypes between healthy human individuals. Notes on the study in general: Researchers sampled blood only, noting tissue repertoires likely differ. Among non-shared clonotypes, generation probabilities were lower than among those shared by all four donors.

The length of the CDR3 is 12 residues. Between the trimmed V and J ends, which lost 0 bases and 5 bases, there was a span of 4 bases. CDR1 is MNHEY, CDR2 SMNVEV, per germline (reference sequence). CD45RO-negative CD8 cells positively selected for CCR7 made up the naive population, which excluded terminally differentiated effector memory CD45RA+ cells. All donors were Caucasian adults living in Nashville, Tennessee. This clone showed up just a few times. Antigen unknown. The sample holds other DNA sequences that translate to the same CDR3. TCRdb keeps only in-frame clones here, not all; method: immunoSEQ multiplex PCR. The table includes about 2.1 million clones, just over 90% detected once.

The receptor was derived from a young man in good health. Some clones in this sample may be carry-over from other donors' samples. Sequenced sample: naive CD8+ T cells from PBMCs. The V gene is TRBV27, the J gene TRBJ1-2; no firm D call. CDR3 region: CASSLSGYGYTF. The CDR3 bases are TGTGCCAGCAGTTTATCAGGGTATGGCTACACCTTC.